A selection of T cell receptor beta chains follows, all from one sample in a study of cytomegalovirus exposure and HLA in healthy donors. Libraries were prepared by immunoSEQ multiplex PCR; TCRdb keeps only in-frame clonotypes and omits some of them. The profile shows roughly 280,000 clones, around 66% of them singletons. The material sequenced was PBMCs. These receptors originate from a female donor in good health and CMV-seronegative. The CDR3 runs from the conserved cysteine through the conserved F or W. Fields, in order: V gene, D gene, CDR3 length, clone size, J gene, CDR3 protein, CDR3 DNA. The D gene is left open where the match is weak. Not all rows give a size; the values are once, few, many and, for expanded clones, a class.

v_call: TRBV10-3; d_call: TRBD2; cdr3_length: 15; clone_size: NA; j_call: TRBJ2-3; cdr3_aa: CAISDPGTKGDTQYF; cdr3_nt: TGTGCCATCAGTGACCCGGGGACTAAAGGCGATACGCAGTATTTT
v_call: TRBV4-2; d_call: NA; cdr3_length: 16; clone_size: NA; j_call: TRBJ1-1; cdr3_aa: CASSQDSPRLVTEAFF; cdr3_nt: TGTGCCAGCAGCCAAGATTCCCCGAGGTTGGTGACTGAAGCTTTCTTT
v_call: TRBV13; d_call: NA; cdr3_length: 15; clone_size: NA; j_call: TRBJ2-7; cdr3_aa: CASSQGVVGSYEQYF; cdr3_nt: TGTGCCAGCAGTCAAGGGGTAGTTGGCTCCTACGAGCAGTACTTC
v_call: TRBV7-9; d_call: TRBD2; cdr3_length: 13; clone_size: NA; j_call: TRBJ2-1; cdr3_aa: CASSLAASGVWFF; cdr3_nt: TGTGCCAGCAGCTTAGCAGCTAGCGGGGTTTGGTTCTTC
v_call: TRBV6-1; d_call: TRBD2; cdr3_length: 15; clone_size: NA; j_call: TRBJ2-1; cdr3_aa: CASRKGLAGGNEQFF; cdr3_nt: TGTGCCAGCCGAAAGGGACTAGCGGGGGGTAATGAGCAGTTCTTC
v_call: TRBV10-3; d_call: NA; cdr3_length: 13; clone_size: NA; j_call: TRBJ2-2; cdr3_aa: CAIMPGSTGELFF; cdr3_nt: TGTGCCATCATGCCAGGGTCCACCGGGGAGCTGTTTTTT
v_call: TRBV30; d_call: TRBD1; cdr3_length: 14; clone_size: NA; j_call: TRBJ1-5; cdr3_aa: CAWSTGQGNQPQHF; cdr3_nt: TGTGCCTGGAGTACGGGACAGGGGAATCAGCCCCAGCATTTT
v_call: TRBV11-2; d_call: NA; cdr3_length: 14; clone_size: NA; j_call: TRBJ2-1; cdr3_aa: CASSVRDSRNEQFF; cdr3_nt: TGTGCCAGCAGCGTGAGGGACTCCCGGAATGAGCAGTTCTTC
v_call: TRBV6-5; d_call: NA; cdr3_length: 14; clone_size: NA; j_call: TRBJ2-7; cdr3_aa: CASSRTVLGNEQYF; cdr3_nt: TGTGCCAGCAGCCGGACAGTTCTAGGCAACGAGCAGTACTTC
v_call: TRBV10-3; d_call: NA; cdr3_length: 14; clone_size: NA; j_call: TRBJ2-3; cdr3_aa: CAISALQGTDTQYF; cdr3_nt: TGTGCCATCAGTGCCTTACAGGGTACAGATACGCAGTATTTT
v_call: TRBV6-4; d_call: NA; cdr3_length: 14; clone_size: NA; j_call: TRBJ1-5; cdr3_aa: CASSSREGNQPQHF; cdr3_nt: TGTGCCAGCAGTTCCAGGGAAGGCAATCAGCCCCAGCATTTT
v_call: TRBV7-9; d_call: TRBD1; cdr3_length: 14; clone_size: NA; j_call: TRBJ1-4; cdr3_aa: CASRGPGQGEKLFF; cdr3_nt: TGTGCCAGCAGAGGCCCGGGACAGGGGGAAAAACTGTTTTTT
v_call: TRBV6-1; d_call: NA; cdr3_length: 12; clone_size: NA; j_call: TRBJ2-1; cdr3_aa: CASSEVTNEQFF; cdr3_nt: TGTGCCAGCAGTGAAGTGACTAATGAGCAGTTCTTC
v_call: TRBV5-4; d_call: TRBD1; cdr3_length: 14; clone_size: NA; j_call: TRBJ1-2; cdr3_aa: CASSLAGGGDGYTF; cdr3_nt: TGTGCCAGCAGCTTGGCCGGAGGGGGCGATGGCTACACCTTC
v_call: TRBV5-6; d_call: NA; cdr3_length: 12; clone_size: NA; j_call: TRBJ2-7; cdr3_aa: CASSLVFYEQYF; cdr3_nt: TGTGCCAGCAGCTTGGTCTTCTACGAGCAGTACTTC
v_call: TRBV7-9; d_call: NA; cdr3_length: 18; clone_size: NA; j_call: TRBJ1-2; cdr3_aa: CASSSARAPRRVADRYTF; cdr3_nt: TGTGCCAGCAGCTCAGCCAGGGCCCCCCGTAGGGTGGCGGATCGCTACACCTTC
v_call: TRBV7-8; d_call: NA; cdr3_length: 15; clone_size: NA; j_call: TRBJ1-2; cdr3_aa: CASSVLQGSDYSYTF; cdr3_nt: TGTGCCAGCAGCGTACTACAGGGTTCTGACTATAGCTACACCTTC
v_call: TRBV19; d_call: TRBD2; cdr3_length: 14; clone_size: NA; j_call: TRBJ2-7; cdr3_aa: CASSRLAAAYEQYF; cdr3_nt: TGTGCCAGTAGTCGACTAGCGGCCGCCTACGAGCAGTACTTC
v_call: TRBV11-3; d_call: NA; cdr3_length: 13; clone_size: NA; j_call: TRBJ2-7; cdr3_aa: CASSPNRAYEQYF; cdr3_nt: TGTGCCAGCAGCCCAAACAGGGCCTACGAGCAGTACTTC
v_call: TRBV18; d_call: NA; cdr3_length: 13; clone_size: NA; j_call: TRBJ1-5; cdr3_aa: CASSPETNQPQHF; cdr3_nt: TGTGCCAGCTCACCAGAGACTAATCAGCCCCAGCATTTT
v_call: TRBV7-8; d_call: NA; cdr3_length: 15; clone_size: NA; j_call: TRBJ2-7; cdr3_aa: CASSLALGPSYEQYF; cdr3_nt: TGTGCCAGCAGCTTAGCGCTGGGGCCCTCCTACGAGCAGTACTTC
v_call: TRBV19; d_call: NA; cdr3_length: 16; clone_size: NA; j_call: TRBJ2-2; cdr3_aa: CASSGRQGRGHGELFF; cdr3_nt: TGTGCCAGTAGTGGAAGACAGGGGAGGGGACACGGGGAGCTGTTTTTT
v_call: TRBV19; d_call: TRBD1; cdr3_length: 14; clone_size: few; j_call: TRBJ2-7; cdr3_aa: CASSIGQGAYEQYF; cdr3_nt: TGTGCCAGTAGTATCGGACAGGGGGCCTACGAGCAGTACTTC
v_call: TRBV7-2; d_call: NA; cdr3_length: 13; clone_size: NA; j_call: TRBJ2-3; cdr3_aa: CASSPRTINTQYF; cdr3_nt: TGTGCCAGCAGCCCGCGGACTATCAATACGCAGTATTTT
v_call: TRBV11-2; d_call: NA; cdr3_length: 15; clone_size: NA; j_call: TRBJ1-3; cdr3_aa: CASSPQLPSGNTIYF; cdr3_nt: TGTGCCAGCAGCCCCCAGTTACCCTCTGGAAACACCATATATTTT
v_call: TRBV10-2; d_call: NA; cdr3_length: 14; clone_size: NA; j_call: TRBJ2-7; cdr3_aa: CASSIRESSYEQYF; cdr3_nt: TGCGCCAGCAGTATCCGGGAGAGCTCCTACGAGCAGTACTTC
v_call: TRBV2; d_call: NA; cdr3_length: 12; clone_size: NA; j_call: TRBJ2-5; cdr3_aa: CASSTGQETQYF; cdr3_nt: TGTGCCAGCAGTACAGGGCAAGAGACCCAGTACTTC
v_call: TRBV19; d_call: NA; cdr3_length: 11; clone_size: NA; j_call: TRBJ2-1; cdr3_aa: CASSRDLLRFF; cdr3_nt: TGTGCCAGTAGCAGGGATCTTCTTCGGTTCTTC
v_call: TRBV6-5; d_call: NA; cdr3_length: 14; clone_size: NA; j_call: TRBJ1-4; cdr3_aa: CASSSGSVYEKLFF; cdr3_nt: TGTGCCAGCAGTTCCGGGAGCGTCTATGAAAAACTGTTTTTT
v_call: TRBV14; d_call: NA; cdr3_length: 13; clone_size: NA; j_call: TRBJ2-7; cdr3_aa: CASSPGVGYEQYF; cdr3_nt: TGTGCCAGCAGCCCGGGGGTTGGCTACGAGCAGTACTTC
v_call: TRBV6-1; d_call: TRBD1; cdr3_length: 15; clone_size: NA; j_call: TRBJ2-1; cdr3_aa: CASSEEGTGPNEQFF; cdr3_nt: TGTGCCAGCAGTGAAGAGGGGACAGGGCCCAATGAGCAGTTCTTC
v_call: TRBV9; d_call: NA; cdr3_length: 14; clone_size: few; j_call: TRBJ2-2; cdr3_aa: CASSVVGTPRELFF; cdr3_nt: TGTGCCAGCAGCGTAGTGGGGACACCCAGGGAGCTGTTTTTT
v_call: TRBV25-1; d_call: NA; cdr3_length: 12; clone_size: few; j_call: TRBJ2-3; cdr3_aa: CASSPYTDTQYF; cdr3_nt: TGTGCCAGCAGCCCCTACACAGATACGCAGTATTTT
v_call: TRBV2; d_call: TRBD2; cdr3_length: 16; clone_size: NA; j_call: TRBJ2-1; cdr3_aa: CASSESSGRLYNEQFF; cdr3_nt: TGTGCCAGCAGTGAATCTAGCGGGAGACTGTACAATGAGCAGTTCTTC
v_call: TRBV7-9; d_call: TRBD1; cdr3_length: 16; clone_size: few; j_call: TRBJ2-7; cdr3_aa: CASSLGQGMGDYEQYF; cdr3_nt: TGTGCCAGCAGCTTAGGACAGGGTATGGGGGATTACGAGCAGTACTTC
v_call: TRBV28; d_call: TRBD1; cdr3_length: 15; clone_size: few; j_call: TRBJ1-5; cdr3_aa: CASMHRGLSNQPQHF; cdr3_nt: TGTGCCAGCATGCACAGGGGGCTTAGCAATCAGCCCCAGCATTTT
v_call: TRBV28; d_call: TRBD2; cdr3_length: 14; clone_size: NA; j_call: TRBJ2-1; cdr3_aa: CASEVMRGKNEQFF; cdr3_nt: TGTGCCAGCGAGGTGATGCGGGGGAAAAATGAGCAGTTCTTC
v_call: TRBV11-2; d_call: TRBD2; cdr3_length: 13; clone_size: NA; j_call: TRBJ2-7; cdr3_aa: CASIGEGIYEQYF; cdr3_nt: TGTGCCAGCATCGGGGAGGGTATATACGAGCAGTACTTC